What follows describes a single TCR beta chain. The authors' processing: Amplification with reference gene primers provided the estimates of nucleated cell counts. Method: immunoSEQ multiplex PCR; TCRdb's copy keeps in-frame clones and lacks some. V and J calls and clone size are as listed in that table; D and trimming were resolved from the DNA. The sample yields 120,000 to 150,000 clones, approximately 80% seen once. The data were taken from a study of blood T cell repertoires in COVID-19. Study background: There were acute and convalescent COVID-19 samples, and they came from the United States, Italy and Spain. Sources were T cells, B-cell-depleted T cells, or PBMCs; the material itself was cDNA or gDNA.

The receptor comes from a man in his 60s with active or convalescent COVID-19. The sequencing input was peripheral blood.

Written as DNA, the CDR3 is TGTGCCAGTAGCCTTCTCGACAGGTTGGGCACTGAAGCTTTCTTT. Protein: CASSLLDRLGTEAFF. The V gene is TRBV19, the J gene TRBJ1-1; a possible D gene is TRBD1 (6 bases). V dropped 6 bases and J dropped 4 bases, with 18 bases sitting between them. Per the germline V gene, CDR1 is LNHDA and CDR2 is SQIVND (reference sequence). The CDR3 has 15 residues.